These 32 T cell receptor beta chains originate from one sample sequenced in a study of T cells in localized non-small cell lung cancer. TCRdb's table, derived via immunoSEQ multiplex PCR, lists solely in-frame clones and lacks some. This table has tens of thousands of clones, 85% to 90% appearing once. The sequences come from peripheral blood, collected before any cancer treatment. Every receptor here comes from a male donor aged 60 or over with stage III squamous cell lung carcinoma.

CDR3 DNA: TGTGCCAGCAGCTGGGGCAGGGGGCAGTACGAGCAGTACTTC. Translating gives CASSWGRGQYEQYF. V is TRBV5-6 and J is TRBJ2-7, with 8 bases matching TRBD1. Germline values: CDR1 SGHDT, CDR2 YYEEEE. The CDR3 totals 14 residues. The V segment lost 3 bases and the J segment 4 bases; nucleotides outside the gene matches: 6.

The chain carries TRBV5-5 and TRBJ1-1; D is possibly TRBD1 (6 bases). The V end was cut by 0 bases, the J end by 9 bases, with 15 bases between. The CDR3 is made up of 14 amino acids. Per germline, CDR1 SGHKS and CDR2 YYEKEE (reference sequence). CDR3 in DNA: TGTGCCAGCAGCTTGGGTGGGGGCCTGGACAAAGCTTTCTTT. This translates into CASSLGGGLDKAFF. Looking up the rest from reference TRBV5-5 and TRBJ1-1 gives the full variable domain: DAGVTQSPTHLIKTRGQQVTLRCSPISGHKSVSWYQQVLGQGPQFIFQYYEKEERGRGNFPDRFSARQFPNYSSELNVNALLLGDSALYLCASSLGGGLDKAFFGQGTRLTVV.

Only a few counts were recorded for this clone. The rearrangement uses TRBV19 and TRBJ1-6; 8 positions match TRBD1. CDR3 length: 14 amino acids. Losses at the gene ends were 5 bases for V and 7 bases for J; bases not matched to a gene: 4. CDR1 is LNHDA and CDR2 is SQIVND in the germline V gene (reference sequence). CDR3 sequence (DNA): TGTGCCAGTAGTTACAGGGGGGGAAATTCACCCCTCCACTTT. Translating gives CASSYRGGNSPLHF.

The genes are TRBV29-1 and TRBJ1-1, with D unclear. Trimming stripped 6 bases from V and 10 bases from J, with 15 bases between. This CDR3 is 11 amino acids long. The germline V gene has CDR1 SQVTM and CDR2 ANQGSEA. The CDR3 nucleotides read TGCAGCGTCGACACGGTCGCGAGAGCTTTCTTT. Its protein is CSVDTVARAFF.

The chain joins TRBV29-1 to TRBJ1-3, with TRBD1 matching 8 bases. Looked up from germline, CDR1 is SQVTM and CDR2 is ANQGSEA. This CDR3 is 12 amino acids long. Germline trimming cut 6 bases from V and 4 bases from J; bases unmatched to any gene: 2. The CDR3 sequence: CSVWTGGNTIYF. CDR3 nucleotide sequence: TGCAGCGTCTGGACAGGGGGAAACACCATATATTTT.

DNA for the CDR3: TGTGCCTGGAGCCTGAGCGGACAGTCCTACGAGCAGTACTTC. The encoded protein is CAWSLSGQSYEQYF. The chain links TRBV30 to TRBJ2-7; TRBD1 is a possible D gene (6 bases). Trimming left V 3 bases short and J 1 base short, with 13 bases between. The CDR3 runs to 14 residues. Germline lookup yields CDR1 GTSNPN and CDR2 SVGIG (reference sequence).

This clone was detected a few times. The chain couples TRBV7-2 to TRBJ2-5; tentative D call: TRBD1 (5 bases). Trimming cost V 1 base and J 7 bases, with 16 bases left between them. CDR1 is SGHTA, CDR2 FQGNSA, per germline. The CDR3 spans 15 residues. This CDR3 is CASSLGSSAQGTQYF. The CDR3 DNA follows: TGTGCCAGCAGCTTAGGGTCATCGGCGCAGGGGACCCAGTACTTC.

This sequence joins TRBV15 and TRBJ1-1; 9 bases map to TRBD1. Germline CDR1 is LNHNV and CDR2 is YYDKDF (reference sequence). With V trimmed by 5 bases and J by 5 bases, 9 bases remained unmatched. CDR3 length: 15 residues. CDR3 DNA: TGTGCCACCAGCCGAGGTGGACAGGGGATTACTGAAGCTTTCTTT. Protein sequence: CATSRGGQGITEAFF.

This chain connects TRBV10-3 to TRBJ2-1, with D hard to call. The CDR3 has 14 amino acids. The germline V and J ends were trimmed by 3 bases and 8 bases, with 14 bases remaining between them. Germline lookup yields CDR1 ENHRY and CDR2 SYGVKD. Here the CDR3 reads CAISEVASTHEQFF. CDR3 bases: TGTGCCATCAGTGAAGTGGCCAGCACCCATGAGCAGTTCTTC.

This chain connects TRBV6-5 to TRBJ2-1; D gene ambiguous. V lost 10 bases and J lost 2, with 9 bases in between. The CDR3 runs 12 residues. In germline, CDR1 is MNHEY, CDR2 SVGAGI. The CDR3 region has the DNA TGTGCCACCACGAGCACCTACAATGAGCAGTTCTTC. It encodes CATTSTYNEQFF.

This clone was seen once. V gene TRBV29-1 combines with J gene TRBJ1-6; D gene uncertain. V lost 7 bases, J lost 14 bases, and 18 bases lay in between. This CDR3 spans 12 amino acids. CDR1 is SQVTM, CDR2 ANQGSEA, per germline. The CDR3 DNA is TGCAGCGCCCTCGGGAGGGCTGGGACCCTCCACTTT. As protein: CSALGRAGTLHF.

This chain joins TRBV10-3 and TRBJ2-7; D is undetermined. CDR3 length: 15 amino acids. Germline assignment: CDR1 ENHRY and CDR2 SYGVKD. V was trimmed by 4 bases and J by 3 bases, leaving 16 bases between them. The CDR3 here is CAISGGPRFDYEQYF. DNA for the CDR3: TGTGCCATCAGTGGGGGTCCTAGGTTCGACTACGAGCAGTACTTC.

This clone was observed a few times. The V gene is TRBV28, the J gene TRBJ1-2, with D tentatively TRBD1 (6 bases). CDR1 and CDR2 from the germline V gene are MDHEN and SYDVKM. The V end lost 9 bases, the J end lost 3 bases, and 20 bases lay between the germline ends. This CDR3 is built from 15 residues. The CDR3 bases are TGTGCCAGTGGGGACGGGGGCGGTGTCTACTATGGCTACACCTTC. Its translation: CASGDGGGVYYGYTF.

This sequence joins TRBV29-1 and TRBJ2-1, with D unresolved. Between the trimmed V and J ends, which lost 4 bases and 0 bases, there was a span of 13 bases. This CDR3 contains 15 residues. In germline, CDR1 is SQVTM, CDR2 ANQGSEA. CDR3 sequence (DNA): TGCAGCGTTGTAGGTAAGCGTAGCTCCTACAATGAGCAGTTCTTC. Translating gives CSVVGKRSSYNEQFF.

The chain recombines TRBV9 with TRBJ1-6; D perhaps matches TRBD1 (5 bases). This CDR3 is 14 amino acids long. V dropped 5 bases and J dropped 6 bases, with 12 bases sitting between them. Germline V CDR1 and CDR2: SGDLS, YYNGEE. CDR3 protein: CASSERQINSPLHF. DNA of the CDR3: TGTGCCAGCAGTGAGAGACAGATTAATTCACCCCTCCACTTT.

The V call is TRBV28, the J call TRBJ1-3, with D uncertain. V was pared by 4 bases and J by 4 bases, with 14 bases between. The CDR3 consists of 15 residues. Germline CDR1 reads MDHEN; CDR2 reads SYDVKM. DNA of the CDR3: TGTGCCAGCAGTTCTCACCAGGCGACGGGAAACACCATATATTTT. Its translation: CASSSHQATGNTIYF.

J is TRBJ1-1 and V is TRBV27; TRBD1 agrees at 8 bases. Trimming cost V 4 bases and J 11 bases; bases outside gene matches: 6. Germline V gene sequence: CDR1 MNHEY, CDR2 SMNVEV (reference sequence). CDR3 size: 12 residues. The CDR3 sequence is CASSYRQGKAFF. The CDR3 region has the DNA TGTGCCAGCAGTTACCGACAGGGGAAGGCTTTCTTT.

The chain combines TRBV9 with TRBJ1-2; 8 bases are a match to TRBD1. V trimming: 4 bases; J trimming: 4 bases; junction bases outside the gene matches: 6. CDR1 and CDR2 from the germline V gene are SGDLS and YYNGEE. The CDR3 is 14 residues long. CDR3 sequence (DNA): TGTGCCAGCAGCCAACGGACAGGGAGCTATGGCTACACCTTC. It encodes CASSQRTGSYGYTF.

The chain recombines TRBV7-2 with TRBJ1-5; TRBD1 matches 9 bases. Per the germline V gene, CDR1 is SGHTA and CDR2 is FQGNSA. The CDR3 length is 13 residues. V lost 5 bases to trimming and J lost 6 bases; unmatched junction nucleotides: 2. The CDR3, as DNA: TGTGCCAGCAGCGGGGACAGGGTTCAGCCCCAGCATTTT. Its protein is CASSGDRVQPQHF.

The CDR3 region is CASSLGQDNEKLFF. The CDR3 bases are TGTGCCAGCAGCCTGGGACAAGATAATGAAAAACTGTTTTTT. The chain carries TRBV7-6 and TRBJ1-4, with D perhaps matching TRBD1 (6 bases). The CDR3 has 14 residues. Trimming removed 5 bases from V and 4 bases from J, with 11 bases in between. Germline V lookup: CDR1 SGHVS, CDR2 FNYEAQ.

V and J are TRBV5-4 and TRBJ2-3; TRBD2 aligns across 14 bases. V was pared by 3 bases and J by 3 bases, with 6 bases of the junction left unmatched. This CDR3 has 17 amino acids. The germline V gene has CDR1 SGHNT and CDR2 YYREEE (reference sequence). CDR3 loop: CASSSPTSGRATDTQYF. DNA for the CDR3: TGTGCCAGCAGCTCCCCGACTAGCGGGAGGGCTACAGATACGCAGTATTTT.

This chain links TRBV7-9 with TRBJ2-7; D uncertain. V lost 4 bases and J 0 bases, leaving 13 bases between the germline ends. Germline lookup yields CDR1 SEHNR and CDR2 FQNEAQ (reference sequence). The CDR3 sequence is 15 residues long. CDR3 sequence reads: CASSSTATRSYEQYF. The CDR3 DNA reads TGTGCCAGCAGCTCCACAGCAACCCGCTCCTACGAGCAGTACTTC. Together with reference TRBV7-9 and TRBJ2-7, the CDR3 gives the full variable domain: DTGVSQNPRHKITKRGQNVTFRCDPISEHNRLYWYRQTLGQGPEFLTYFQNEAQLEKSRLLSDRFSAERPKGSFSTLEIQRTEQGDSAMYLCASSSTATRSYEQYFGPGTRLTVT.

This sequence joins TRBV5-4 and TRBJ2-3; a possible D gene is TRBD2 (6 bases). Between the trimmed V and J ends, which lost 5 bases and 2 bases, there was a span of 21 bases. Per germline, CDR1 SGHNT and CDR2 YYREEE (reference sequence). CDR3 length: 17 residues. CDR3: CASSPNPGLALTDTQYF. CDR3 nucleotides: TGTGCCAGCAGTCCTAATCCGGGGCTAGCGCTCACAGATACGCAGTATTTT.

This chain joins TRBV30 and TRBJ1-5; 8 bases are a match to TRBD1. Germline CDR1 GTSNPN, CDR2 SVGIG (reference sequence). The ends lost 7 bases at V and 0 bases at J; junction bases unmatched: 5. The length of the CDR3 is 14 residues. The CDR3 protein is CASQGANSNQPQHF. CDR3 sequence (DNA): TGTGCCTCCCAGGGGGCAAATAGCAATCAGCCCCAGCATTTT.

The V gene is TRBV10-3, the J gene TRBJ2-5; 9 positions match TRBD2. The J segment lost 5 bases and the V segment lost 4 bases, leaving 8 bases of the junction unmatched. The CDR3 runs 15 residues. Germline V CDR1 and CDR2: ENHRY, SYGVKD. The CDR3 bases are TGTGCCATCAGTGTGCTAGCGGGGACTACGGAGACCCAGTACTTC. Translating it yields CAISVLAGTTETQYF.

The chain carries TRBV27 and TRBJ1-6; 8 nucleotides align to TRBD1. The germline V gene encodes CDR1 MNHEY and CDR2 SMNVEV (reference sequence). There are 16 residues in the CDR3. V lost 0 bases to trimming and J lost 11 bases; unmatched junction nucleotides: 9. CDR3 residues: CASSLSGQGVVAPLHF. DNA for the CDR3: TGTGCCAGCAGTTTATCCGGACAGGGAGTAGTGGCACCCCTCCACTTT.

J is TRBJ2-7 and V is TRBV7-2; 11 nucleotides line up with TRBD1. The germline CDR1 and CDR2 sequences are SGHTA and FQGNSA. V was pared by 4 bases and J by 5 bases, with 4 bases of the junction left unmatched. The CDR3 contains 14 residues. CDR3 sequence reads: CASSSRTGGDEQYF. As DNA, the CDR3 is TGTGCCAGCAGCTCCAGGACAGGGGGCGACGAGCAGTACTTC.

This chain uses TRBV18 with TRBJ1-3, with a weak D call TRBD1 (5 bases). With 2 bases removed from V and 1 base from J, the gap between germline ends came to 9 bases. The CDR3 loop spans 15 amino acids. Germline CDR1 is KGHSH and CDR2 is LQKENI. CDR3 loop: CASSPTGGSGNTIYF. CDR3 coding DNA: TGTGCCAGCTCACCAACTGGGGGTTCTGGAAACACCATATATTTT.

CDR3 nucleotide sequence: TGTGCCAGCAGTTTCAGGGTCACTGAAGCTTTCTTT. Its protein is CASSFRVTEAFF. The J gene is TRBJ1-1, the V gene TRBV28, with TRBD1 as a possible D gene (5 bases). Germline lookup yields CDR1 MDHEN and CDR2 SYDVKM. V was trimmed by 3 bases and J by 4 bases, leaving 6 bases between them. The CDR3 spans 12 residues.

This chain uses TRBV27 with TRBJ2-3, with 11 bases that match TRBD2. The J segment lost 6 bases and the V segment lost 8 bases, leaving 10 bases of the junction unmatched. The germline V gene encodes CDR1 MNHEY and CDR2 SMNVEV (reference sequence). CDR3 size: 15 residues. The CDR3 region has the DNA TGTGCCAGCGGAGTAGCGGGGGGGAAGGGGGATACGCAGTATTTT. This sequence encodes CASGVAGGKGDTQYF.

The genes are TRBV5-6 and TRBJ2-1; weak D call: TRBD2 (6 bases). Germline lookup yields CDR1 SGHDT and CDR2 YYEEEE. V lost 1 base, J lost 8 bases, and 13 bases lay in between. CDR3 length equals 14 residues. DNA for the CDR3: TGTGCCAGCAGCTTGCTAGGAGGGGTGGATGAGCAGTTCTTC. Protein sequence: CASSLLGGVDEQFF.

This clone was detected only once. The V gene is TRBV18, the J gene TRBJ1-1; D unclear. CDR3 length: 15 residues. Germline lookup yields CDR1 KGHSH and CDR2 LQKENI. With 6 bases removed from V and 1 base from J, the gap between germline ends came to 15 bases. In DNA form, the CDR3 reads TGTGCCAGCTCCGAGAGTTTACCCTGGAACACTGAAGCTTTCTTT. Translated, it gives CASSESLPWNTEAFF.